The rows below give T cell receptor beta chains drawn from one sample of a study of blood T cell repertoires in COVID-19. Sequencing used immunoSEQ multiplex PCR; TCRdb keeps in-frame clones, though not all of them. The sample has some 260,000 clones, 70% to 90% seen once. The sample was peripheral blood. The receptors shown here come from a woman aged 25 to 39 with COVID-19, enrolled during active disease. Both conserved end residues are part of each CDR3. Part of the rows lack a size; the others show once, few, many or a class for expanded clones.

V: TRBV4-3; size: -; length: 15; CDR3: CASSQDRSFTDTQYF
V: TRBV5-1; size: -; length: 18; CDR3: CASSLRYAGQGMNTEAFF
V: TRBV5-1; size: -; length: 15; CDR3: CASSWDRPSTDTQYF
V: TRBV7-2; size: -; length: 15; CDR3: CASSLAGGSDYGYTF
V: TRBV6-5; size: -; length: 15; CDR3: CASSQDRGTNYGYTF
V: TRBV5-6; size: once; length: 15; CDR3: CASSLQGGTMDEQYF
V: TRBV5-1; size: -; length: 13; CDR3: CASSQRGNQPQHF
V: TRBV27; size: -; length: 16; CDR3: CASRIQGTGENTEAFF
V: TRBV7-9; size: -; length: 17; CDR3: CASRPGGQGTAKNIQYF
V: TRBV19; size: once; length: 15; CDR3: CASRGGRGNNSPLHF
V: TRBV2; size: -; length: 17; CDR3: CASSPGLAGGQADTQYF
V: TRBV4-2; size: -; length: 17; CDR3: CASSPRQTSGVQETQYF
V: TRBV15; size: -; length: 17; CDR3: CATSRGGELISTDTQYF
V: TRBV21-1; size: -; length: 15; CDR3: CASRGGFLKEETQYF
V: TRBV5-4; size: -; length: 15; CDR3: CASSFGTIKDNEQFF
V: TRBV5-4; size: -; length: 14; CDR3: CASSFRSGANVLTF
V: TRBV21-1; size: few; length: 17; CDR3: CASSKDPPGISNQPQHF
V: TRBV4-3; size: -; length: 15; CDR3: CASSQGLPRSNEQFF
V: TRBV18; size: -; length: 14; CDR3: CASSPLQDTGELFF
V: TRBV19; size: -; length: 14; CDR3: CASIDTGKNEKLFF
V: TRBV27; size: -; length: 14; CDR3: CASSPQGQNTEAFF
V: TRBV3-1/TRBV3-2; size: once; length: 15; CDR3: CASSSSGGCTDTQYF
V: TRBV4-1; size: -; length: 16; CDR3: CASSPRDRGGNSPLHF
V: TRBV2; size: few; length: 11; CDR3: CASSYYNEQFF
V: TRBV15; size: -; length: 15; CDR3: CATSRDRGSNSPLHF
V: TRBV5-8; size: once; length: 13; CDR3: CASSRTGLDGYTF
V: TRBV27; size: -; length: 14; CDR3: CASSFAGRNSPLHF
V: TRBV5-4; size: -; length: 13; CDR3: CASSGDSDYGYTF
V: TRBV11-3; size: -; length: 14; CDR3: CASSTRVHTGELFF
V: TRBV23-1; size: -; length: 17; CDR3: CASSQSEGTGANEKLFF
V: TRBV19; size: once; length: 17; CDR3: CASSRLAGGTNTGELFF
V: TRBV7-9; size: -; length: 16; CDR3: CASPRAGGSSTDTQYF
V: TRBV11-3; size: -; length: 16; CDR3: CASRLSGAVRADGYTF
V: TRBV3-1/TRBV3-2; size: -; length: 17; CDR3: CASSPDRGLSSNYGYTF
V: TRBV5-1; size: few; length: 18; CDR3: CASSLARSYQGAKYEQYF
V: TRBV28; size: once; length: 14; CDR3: CASKQGGTNEKLFF
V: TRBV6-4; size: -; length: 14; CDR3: CASSVGQGQSPLHF